One and the same sample provided the 13 T cell receptor beta chains below, sequenced in a study of cytomegalovirus exposure and HLA in healthy donors. The PCR had 60 Vbeta and 13 Jbeta primers. TCRdb keeps only in-frame clones here, not all; method: immunoSEQ multiplex PCR. The sample contains under 60,000 clones, approximately 77% of which appear only once. The sequenced sample was PBMCs. Receptors originate from a woman between 40 and 55 years old in good health and CMV-seropositive.

The chain couples TRBV7-2 to TRBJ1-1; the D is unclear. CDR1 is SGHTA and CDR2 is FQGNSA in the germline V gene. V was shortened by 0 bases and J by 6 bases, with 17 bases between the two germline ends. This CDR3 has 16 residues. CDR3 nucleotide sequence: TGTGCCAGCAGCTTAGCTTGGACCACGGGCGGGCCTGAAGCTTTCTTT. Its translation is CASSLAWTTGGPEAFF.

There are a few counts of this clone. The chain carries TRBV30 and TRBJ1-1; 9 bases fit TRBD1. The CDR3 contains 13 residues. Per germline, CDR1 GTSNPN and CDR2 SVGIG (reference sequence). Trimming took 5 bases from V and 7 from J; bases not matched to a gene: 8. CDR3 in DNA: TGTGCCTGGGACTACAGGGGGCGAGTTGAAGCTTTCTTT. Amino acids: CAWDYRGRVEAFF. The full variable domain, completed using reference TRBV30 and TRBJ1-1, is SQTIHQWPATLVQPVGSPLSLECTVEGTSNPNLYWYRQAAGRGLQLLFYSVGIGQISSEVPQNLSASRPQDRQFILSSKKLLLSDSGFYLCAWDYRGRVEAFFGQGTRLTVV.

The V call is TRBV11-2, the J call TRBJ2-3; 11 bases line up with TRBD1. The V segment lost 7 bases and the J segment 3 bases; nucleotides outside the gene matches: 6. Per germline, CDR1 SGHAT and CDR2 FQNNGV. The length of the CDR3 is 15 residues. CDR3 in amino acids: CASTSGTGGTDTQYF. Here the CDR3 DNA reads TGTGCCAGCACCTCTGGGACAGGGGGGACAGATACGCAGTATTTT.

This clone was counted a few times. The rearrangement links TRBV30 to TRBJ2-5; D is unresolved. Germline V CDR1 and CDR2: GTSNPN, SVGIG (reference sequence). The CDR3 covers 15 residues. Trimming pared 3 bases from V and 9 bases from J, leaving 23 bases between. The CDR3 reads CAWSAHSLLGEAQYF. CDR3 sequence (DNA): TGTGCCTGGAGCGCCCATTCCTTGTTGGGTGAGGCCCAGTACTTC.

V and J are TRBV5-4 and TRBJ1-1, with 9 nucleotides matching TRBD1. V trimming: 5 bases; J trimming: 5 bases; junction bases outside the gene matches: 10. CDR1 is SGHNT, CDR2 YYREEE, per germline (reference sequence). The CDR3 loop spans 15 amino acids. CDR3 bases: TGTGCCAGCAGAAACCGGGGACAGGGAGGAACTGAAGCTTTCTTT. Translated, it gives CASRNRGQGGTEAFF. The full variable domain, its missing parts supplied by reference TRBV5-4 and TRBJ1-1, is ETGVTQSPTHLIKTRGQQVTLRCSSQSGHNTVSWYQQALGQGPQFIFQYYREEENGRGNFPPRFSGLQFPNYSSELNVNALELDDSALYLCASRNRGQGGTEAFFGQGTRLTVV.

The rearrangement uses TRBV19 and TRBJ2-2; 9 bases line up with TRBD1. The CDR3 is 16 amino acids. V shed 3 bases and J 6 bases; nucleotides not matched to a gene: 8. CDR1 LNHDA and CDR2 SQIVND come from the germline V gene (reference sequence). CDR3 nucleotide sequence: TGTGCCAGTAGTATGGGGTGGGACAGGGTACCCGGGGAGCTGTTTTTT. This gives the protein CASSMGWDRVPGELFF.

The chain employs TRBV27 and TRBJ2-1, with a tentative D call TRBD1 (5 bases). The CDR3 sequence is 13 residues long. With 5 bases removed from V and 6 bases from J, the gap between germline ends came to 11 bases. Germline values: CDR1 MNHEY, CDR2 SMNVEV (reference sequence). CDR3 in DNA: TGTGCCAGCAGTGTTGACAGAGTCAATGAGCAGTTCTTC. It codes for CASSVDRVNEQFF.

The J gene is TRBJ1-1, the V gene TRBV7-9; possibly TRBD1 for D (6 bases). The germline V and J ends were trimmed by 5 bases and 4 bases, with 11 bases remaining between them. The CDR3 has 13 residues. CDR1 and CDR2 (germline): SEHNR, FQNEAQ (reference sequence). The CDR3 DNA is TGTGCCAGCAGCCTTGGGGGCCTCACTGAAGCTTTCTTT. Amino acids: CASSLGGLTEAFF.

The J gene is TRBJ2-3, the V gene TRBV19, with D perhaps TRBD1 (6 bases). This CDR3 is built from 15 residues. V dropped 5 bases and J dropped 5 bases, with 17 bases sitting between them. CDR1 is LNHDA, CDR2 SQIVND, per germline (reference sequence). The CDR3 loop reads CASSPPRGLLDTQYF. CDR3 in DNA: TGTGCCAGTAGTCCCCCCAGGGGTTTATTAGATACGCAGTATTTT.

The gene calls are TRBV10-3 and TRBJ1-2, with 8 nucleotides matching TRBD1. In germline, CDR1 is ENHRY, CDR2 SYGVKD. V lost 9 bases and J lost 2; bases outside the gene matches: 5. The CDR3 extends over 13 amino acids. The CDR3 DNA reads TGTGCCATTTCAGGGGGCCGGAACTATGGCTACACCTTC. This codes for CAISGGRNYGYTF.

The rearrangement uses TRBV10-3 and TRBJ1-3; D perhaps matches TRBD1 (6 bases). V was clipped by 8 bases and J by 4 bases, with 15 bases between them. In germline, CDR1 is ENHRY, CDR2 SYGVKD. The CDR3 has 14 amino acids. Here the CDR3 reads CAILDSSLGNTIYF. The CDR3 DNA follows: TGTGCCATCCTGGACAGTTCGTTGGGAAACACCATATATTTT.

V gene TRBV6-5 combines with J gene TRBJ2-7, with 10 bases fitting TRBD1. CDR1 is MNHEY and CDR2 is SVGAGI in the germline V gene. With 0 bases clipped from V and 1 base from J, the junction kept 3 bases outside the gene matches. The CDR3 runs 16 residues. The CDR3 nucleotides read TGTGCCAGCAGTTACTCGAGGGACAGGGGATCCTACGAGCAGTACTTC. This codes for CASSYSRDRGSYEQYF.

This clone was detected only once. V is TRBV4-3 and J is TRBJ2-3; tentative D call: TRBD2 (6 bases). The CDR3 is 16 residues long. Germline CDR1 reads LGHNA; CDR2 reads YSLEER. V was cut by 0 bases and J by 5 bases, with 15 bases left in between. CDR3: CASSQERGDGEDTQYF. The CDR3 DNA reads TGCGCCAGCAGCCAAGAGCGGGGAGACGGGGAAGATACGCAGTATTTT.